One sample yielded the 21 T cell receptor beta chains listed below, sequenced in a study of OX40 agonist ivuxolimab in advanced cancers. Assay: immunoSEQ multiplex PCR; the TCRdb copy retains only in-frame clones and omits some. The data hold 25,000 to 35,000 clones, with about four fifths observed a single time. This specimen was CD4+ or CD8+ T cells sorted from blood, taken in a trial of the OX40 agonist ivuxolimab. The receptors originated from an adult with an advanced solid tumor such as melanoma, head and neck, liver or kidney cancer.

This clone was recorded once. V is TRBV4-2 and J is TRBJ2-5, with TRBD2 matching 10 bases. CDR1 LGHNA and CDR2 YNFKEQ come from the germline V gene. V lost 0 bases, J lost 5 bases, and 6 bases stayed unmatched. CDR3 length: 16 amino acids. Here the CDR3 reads CASSQDGAGGQETQYF. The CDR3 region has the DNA TGTGCCAGCAGCCAAGATGGAGCGGGGGGGCAGGAGACCCAGTACTTC.

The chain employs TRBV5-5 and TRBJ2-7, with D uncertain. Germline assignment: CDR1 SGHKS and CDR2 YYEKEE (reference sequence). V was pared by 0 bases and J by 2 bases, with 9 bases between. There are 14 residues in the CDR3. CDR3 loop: CASSLEYGPYEQYF. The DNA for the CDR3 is TGTGCCAGCAGCTTGGAATACGGCCCCTACGAGCAGTACTTC.

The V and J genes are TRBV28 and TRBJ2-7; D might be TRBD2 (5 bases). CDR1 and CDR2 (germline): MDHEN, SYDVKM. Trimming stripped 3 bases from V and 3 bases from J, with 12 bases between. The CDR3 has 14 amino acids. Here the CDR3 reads CASSFTGSNYEQYF. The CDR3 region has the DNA TGTGCCAGCAGTTTTACGGGGAGCAACTACGAGCAGTACTTC.

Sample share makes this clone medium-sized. The CDR3 DNA follows: TGTGCCAGCAGCTTATGGACGGGCACCGGGGAGCTGTTTTTT. Protein sequence: CASSLWTGTGELFF. The J gene is TRBJ2-2, the V gene TRBV7-9; D is undetermined. Trimming pared 2 bases from V and 4 bases from J, leaving 8 bases between. The CDR3 covers 14 residues. Germline lookup yields CDR1 SEHNR and CDR2 FQNEAQ (reference sequence).

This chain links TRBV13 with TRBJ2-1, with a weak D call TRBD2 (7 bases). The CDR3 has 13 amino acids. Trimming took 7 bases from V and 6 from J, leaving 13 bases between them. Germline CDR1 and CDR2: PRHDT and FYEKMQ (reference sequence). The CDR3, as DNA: TGTGCCAGCACCTGGGGGGGGCTCAATGAGCAGTTCTTC. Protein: CASTWGGLNEQFF.

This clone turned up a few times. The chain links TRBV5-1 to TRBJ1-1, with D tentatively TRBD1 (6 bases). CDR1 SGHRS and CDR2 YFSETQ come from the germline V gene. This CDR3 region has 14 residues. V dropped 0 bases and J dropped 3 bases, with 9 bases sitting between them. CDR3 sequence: CASSLAGAYTEAFF. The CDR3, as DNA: TGCGCCAGCAGCTTGGCAGGGGCGTACACTGAAGCTTTCTTT.

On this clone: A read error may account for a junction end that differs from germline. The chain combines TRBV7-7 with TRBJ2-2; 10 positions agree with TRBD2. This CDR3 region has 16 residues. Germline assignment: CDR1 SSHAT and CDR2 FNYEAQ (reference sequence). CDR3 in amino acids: CASTPRERGGAGELFF. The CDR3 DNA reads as TGTGCTAGCACCCCGCGAGAGCGGGGGGGTGCCGGGGAGCTGTTTTTT.

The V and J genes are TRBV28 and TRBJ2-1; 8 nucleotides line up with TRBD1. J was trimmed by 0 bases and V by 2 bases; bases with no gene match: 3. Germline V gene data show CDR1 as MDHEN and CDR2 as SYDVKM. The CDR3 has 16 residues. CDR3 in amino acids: CASSLGTGGSYNEQFF. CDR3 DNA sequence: TGTGCCAGCAGTTTAGGGACAGGCGGCTCCTACAATGAGCAGTTCTTC.

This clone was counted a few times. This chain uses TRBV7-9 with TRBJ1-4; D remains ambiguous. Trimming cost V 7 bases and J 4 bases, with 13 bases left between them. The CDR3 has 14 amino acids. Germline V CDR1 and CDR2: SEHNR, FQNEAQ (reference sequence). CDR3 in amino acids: CASKGPAVNEKLFF. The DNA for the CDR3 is TGTGCCAGCAAAGGGCCCGCCGTTAATGAAAAACTGTTTTTT.

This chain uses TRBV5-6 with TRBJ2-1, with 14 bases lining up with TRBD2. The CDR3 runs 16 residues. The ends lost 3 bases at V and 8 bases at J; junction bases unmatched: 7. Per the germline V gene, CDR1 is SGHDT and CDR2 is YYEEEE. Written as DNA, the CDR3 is TGTGCCAGCAGCTGGGGGACTAGCGGGAGAGGGGATGAGCAGTTCTTC. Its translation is CASSWGTSGRGDEQFF.

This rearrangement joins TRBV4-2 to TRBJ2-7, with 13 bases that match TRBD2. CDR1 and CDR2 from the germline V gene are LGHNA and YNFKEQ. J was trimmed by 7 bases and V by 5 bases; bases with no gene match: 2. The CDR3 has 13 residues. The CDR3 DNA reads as TGTGCCAGCAGCGGACTAGCGGGAGATGAGCAGTACTTC. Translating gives CASSGLAGDEQYF.

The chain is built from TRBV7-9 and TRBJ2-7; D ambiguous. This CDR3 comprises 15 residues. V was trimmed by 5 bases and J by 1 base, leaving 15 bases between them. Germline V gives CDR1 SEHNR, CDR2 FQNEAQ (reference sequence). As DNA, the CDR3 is TGTGCCAGCAGCCCGAGCACCTCGGCTTCCTACGAGCAGTACTTC. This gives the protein CASSPSTSASYEQYF.

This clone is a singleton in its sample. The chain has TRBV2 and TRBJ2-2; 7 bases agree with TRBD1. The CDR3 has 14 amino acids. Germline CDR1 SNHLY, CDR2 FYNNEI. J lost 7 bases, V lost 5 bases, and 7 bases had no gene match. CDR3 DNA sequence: TGTGCCAGCAGTTTACGGACAGGTGACGGGGAGCTGTTTTTT. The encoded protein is CASSLRTGDGELFF.

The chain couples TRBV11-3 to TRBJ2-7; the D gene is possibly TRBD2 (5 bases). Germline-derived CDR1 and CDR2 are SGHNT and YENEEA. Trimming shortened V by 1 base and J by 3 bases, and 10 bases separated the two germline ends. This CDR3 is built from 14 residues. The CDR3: CASSLGLGSYEQYF. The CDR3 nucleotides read TGTGCCAGCAGCTTAGGTCTGGGGAGCTACGAGCAGTACTTC.

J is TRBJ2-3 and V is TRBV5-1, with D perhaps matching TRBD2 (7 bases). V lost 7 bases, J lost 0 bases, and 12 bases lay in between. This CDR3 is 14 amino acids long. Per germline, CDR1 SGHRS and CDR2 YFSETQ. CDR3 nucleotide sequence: TGCGCCAGCGGCGGGGGCCTTAGCACAGATACGCAGTATTTT. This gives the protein CASGGGLSTDTQYF.

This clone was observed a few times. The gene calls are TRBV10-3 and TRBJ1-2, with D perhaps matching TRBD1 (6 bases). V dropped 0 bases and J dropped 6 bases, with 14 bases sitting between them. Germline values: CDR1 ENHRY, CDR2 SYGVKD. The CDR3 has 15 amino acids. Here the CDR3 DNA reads TGTGCCATCAGTGAGTCAATTAGGGACATCAATGGCTACACCTTC. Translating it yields CAISESIRDINGYTF.

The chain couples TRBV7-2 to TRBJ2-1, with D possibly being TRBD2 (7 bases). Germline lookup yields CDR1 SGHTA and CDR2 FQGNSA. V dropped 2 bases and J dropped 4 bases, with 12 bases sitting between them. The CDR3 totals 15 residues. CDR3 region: CASSLRRGGYNEQFF. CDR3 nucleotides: TGTGCCAGCAGCTTACGCAGGGGAGGGTACAATGAGCAGTTCTTC.

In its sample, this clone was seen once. The CDR3 bases are TGTGCCAGCAGCTTAGCACAGGGCTACGAGCAGTACTTC. This translates into CASSLAQGYEQYF. The chain uses TRBV7-8 and TRBJ2-5; D is perhaps TRBD1 (6 bases). The J call may be mistaken, given a closer DNA end match to TRBJ2-7. CDR1 SGHVS and CDR2 FQNEAQ come from the germline V gene. This CDR3 region has 13 residues.

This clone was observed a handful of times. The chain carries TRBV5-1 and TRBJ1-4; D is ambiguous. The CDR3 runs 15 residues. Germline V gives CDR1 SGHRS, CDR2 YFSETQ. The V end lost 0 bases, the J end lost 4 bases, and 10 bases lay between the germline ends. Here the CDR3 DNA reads TGCGCCAGCAGCTTGGGGGTCCTCTATAATGAAAAACTGTTTTTT. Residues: CASSLGVLYNEKLFF.

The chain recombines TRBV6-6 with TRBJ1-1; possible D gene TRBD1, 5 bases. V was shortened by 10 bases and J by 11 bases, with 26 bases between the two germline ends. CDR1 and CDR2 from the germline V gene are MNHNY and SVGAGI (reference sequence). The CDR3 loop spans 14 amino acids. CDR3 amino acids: CAIQDVGVEGVAFF. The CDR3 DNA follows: TGTGCCATCCAGGACGTGGGGGTCGAAGGAGTTGCTTTCTTT.

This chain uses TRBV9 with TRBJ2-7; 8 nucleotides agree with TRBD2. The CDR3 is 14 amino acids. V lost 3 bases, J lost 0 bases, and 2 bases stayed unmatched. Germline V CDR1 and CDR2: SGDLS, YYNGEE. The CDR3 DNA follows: TGTGCCAGCAGCGCGGGGGGGCCCTCCTACGAGCAGTACTTC. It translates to CASSAGGPSYEQYF.